These T cell receptor beta chains were read from a single sample in a study of shared T cell receptors in the human thymus. Method: immunoSEQ multiplex PCR; TCRdb's copy keeps in-frame clones and lacks some. The sample carries over 650,000 clones, around 87% recorded once. These same data were also listed under a study on human thymus T cells.

Material for sequencing was thymocytes. The receptors here all came from a boy less than two years old with a congenital heart defect. Both conserved end residues are part of each CDR3. A D gene is named only where the DNA matches it firmly.

TRBV2	NA	TRBJ1-3	CASSEGIKEEKPNSGNTIYF
TRBV4-1	NA	TRBJ1-1	CASSQALPPAGAFF
TRBV27	NA	TRBJ2-1	CASSATGYNEQFF
TRBV14	NA	TRBJ2-1	CASSQVGDSYNEQFF
TRBV5-1	TRBD2	TRBJ2-3	CASSLGLATRTDTQYF
TRBV27	TRBD1	TRBJ2-3	CASRDRGSDTQYF
TRBV10-1	TRBD2	TRBJ2-7	CASSTSGIGPYEQYF
TRBV6-5	TRBD1	TRBJ2-7	CASSRSGQGYEQYF
TRBV14	NA	TRBJ2-3	CASSQVAADTQYF
TRBV5-6	TRBD2	TRBJ2-1	CASSLWGSGGVPYNEQFF
TRBV7-2	NA	TRBJ2-3	CASSNPAGGQPTDTQYF